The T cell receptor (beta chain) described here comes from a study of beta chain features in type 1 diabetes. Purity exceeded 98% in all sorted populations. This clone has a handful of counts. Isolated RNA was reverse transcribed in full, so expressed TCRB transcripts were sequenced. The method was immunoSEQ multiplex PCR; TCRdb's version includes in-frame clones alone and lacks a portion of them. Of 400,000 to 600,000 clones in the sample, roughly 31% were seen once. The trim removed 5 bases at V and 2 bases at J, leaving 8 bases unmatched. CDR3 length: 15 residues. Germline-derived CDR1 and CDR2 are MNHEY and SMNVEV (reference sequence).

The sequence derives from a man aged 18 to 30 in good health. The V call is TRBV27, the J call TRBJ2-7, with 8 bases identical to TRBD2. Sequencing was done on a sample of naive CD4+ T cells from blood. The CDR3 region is CASSPRREGPYEQYF. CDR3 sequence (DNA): TGTGCCAGCAGTCCCCGCCGGGAGGGCCCCTACGAGCAGTACTTC.